Presented here are 19 T cell receptor beta chains from one specimen sequenced in a study of T cells after yellow fever vaccination. TCRdb passed the 5' RACE reads through MiXCR, listing each CDR3 protein once. In the table there are under 200,000 distinct CDR3 sequences, roughly 11% of which are singletons. Sequencing used CD8+ T cells sorted from PBMCs, obtained 15 days after the yellow fever booster vaccination. All receptors come from a man aged 18 to 29 who received the YFV17D yellow fever vaccine.

The table lists this clonotype with a few counts. The V call is TRBV24-1, the J call TRBJ2-1; D is perhaps TRBD2 (6 bases). CDR1 is KGHDR, CDR2 SFDVKD, per germline. The CDR3 contains 12 residues. V shed 7 bases and J shed 8 bases, with 11 bases lying between them. The CDR3 sequence: CATSGSGDEQFF. The CDR3 nucleotides read TGTGCCACCAGCGGATCGGGGGATGAGCAGTTCTTC.

This clonotype was recorded a few times. V usage is TRBV7-9 and J usage is TRBJ2-4; D not certain. The germline V gene encodes CDR1 SEHNR and CDR2 FQNEAQ (reference sequence). Deletions cut 5 bases from V and 11 bases from J, with 22 bases between. This CDR3 has 15 residues. CDR3 protein: CASSPVVQALGLQYF. The CDR3 DNA reads as TGTGCCAGCAGCCCAGTCGTCCAGGCCCTCGGTCTTCAGTACTTC.

This clonotype showed up many times. The rearrangement joins TRBV29-1 to TRBJ2-7; TRBD2 agrees at 13 bases. V lost 6 bases and J lost 1; bases outside the gene matches: 9. Germline V gene lookup returns CDR1 SQVTM and CDR2 ANQGSEA. The CDR3 runs to 16 residues. In nucleotides, the CDR3 is TGCAGCGTCGAGAAAGGGACTAGCGGGGCGTCCTACGAGCAGTACTTC. Translating gives CSVEKGTSGASYEQYF.

V and J are TRBV4-2 and TRBJ1-2; weak D call: TRBD1 (5 bases). Per germline, CDR1 LGHNA and CDR2 YNFKEQ. V lost 3 bases to trimming and J lost 8 bases, with 13 bases between them. This CDR3 contains 13 residues. CDR3 amino acids: CASSQVSRDGYTF. CDR3 in DNA: TGTGCCAGCAGCCAGGTTTCCAGGGACGGCTACACCTTC.

The V call is TRBV4-1, the J call TRBJ1-1, with TRBD1 identical over 7 bases. Trimming at V came to 4 bases and at J to 8 bases, leaving 13 bases not matched to a gene. The CDR3 spans 15 residues. Germline values: CDR1 MGHRA, CDR2 YSYEKL. This CDR3 reads CASSPQQGIVAEAFF. DNA of the CDR3: TGCGCCAGCAGCCCGCAACAGGGGATCGTTGCGGAAGCTTTCTTT.

This clonotype was observed a few times. The chain couples TRBV3-1 to TRBJ2-1; TRBD1 agrees at 7 bases. The length of the CDR3 is 15 residues. Germline lookup yields CDR1 LGHDT and CDR2 YNNKEL (reference sequence). V dropped 4 bases and J dropped 4; count of bases not matched to a gene: 7. DNA of the CDR3: TGTGCCAGCAGCCCCCGGTGGGGACAGTACAATGAGCAGTTCTTC. It is translated as CASSPRWGQYNEQFF.

The chain is built from TRBV7-2 and TRBJ2-1; TRBD2 aligns across 8 bases. The V segment lost 4 bases and the J segment 6 bases; nucleotides outside the gene matches: 11. The CDR3 consists of 16 residues. CDR1 and CDR2 (germline): SGHTA, FQGNSA. The CDR3 DNA reads TGTGCCAGCAGCTGGCCCCCTGCGGGGGGCCCCAATGAGCAGTTCTTC. Protein sequence: CASSWPPAGGPNEQFF.

J is TRBJ2-5 and V is TRBV27; the D gene could be TRBD1 or TRBD2 (6 bases each). From germline, CDR1 is MNHEY and CDR2 SMNVEV (reference sequence). V gave up 5 bases and J gave up 5 bases, with 15 bases separating them. This CDR3 contains 14 residues. CDR3 sequence reads: CASSHTGRWETQYF. In DNA form, the CDR3 reads TGTGCCAGCAGTCACACAGGGAGGTGGGAGACCCAGTACTTC.

The V call is TRBV6-1, the J call TRBJ2-3; 10 nucleotides align to TRBD2. CDR3 length equals 16 residues. V shed 2 bases, J shed 2 bases, and the junction held 4 bases outside the gene matches. Germline values: CDR1 MNHNS, CDR2 SASEGT. CDR3 nucleotide sequence: TGTGCCAGCAGTGAACTAGCGGGGGATCCCACAGATACGCAGTATTTT. The encoded protein is CASSELAGDPTDTQYF.

The V call is TRBV12-3 or TRBV12-4, the J call TRBJ2-5; 7 bases are a match to TRBD1. The ends lost 5 bases at V and 3 bases at J; junction bases unmatched: 6. There are 14 residues in the CDR3. This chain's CDR3 is CASSPLTGKETQYF. Here the CDR3 DNA reads TGTGCCAGCAGTCCCCTGACAGGGAAAGAGACCCAGTACTTC.

The chain carries TRBV12-3 or TRBV12-4 and TRBJ1-5, with D hard to call. The ends were cut back, 8 bases at V and 1 base at J, with 12 bases in the middle. This CDR3 has 14 amino acids. The CDR3 coding sequence is TGTGCCAGCCTTGGAGCGGGAAGCAATCAGCCCCAGCATTTT. Protein product: CASLGAGSNQPQHF.

This clonotype came up a few times. This sequence joins TRBV4-1 and TRBJ1-1; no clear D gene. The V end was cut by 1 base, the J end by 1 base, with 4 bases between. The germline V gene has CDR1 MGHRA and CDR2 YSYEKL. This CDR3 has 13 amino acids. CDR3 sequence: CASSQVGNTEAFF. The CDR3 bases are TGCGCCAGCAGCCAAGTAGGGAACACTGAAGCTTTCTTT.

This chain joins TRBV3-1 and TRBJ2-1; 8 bases map to TRBD2. The CDR3 extends over 16 amino acids. Germline lookup yields CDR1 LGHDT and CDR2 YNNKEL (reference sequence). The V gene end was trimmed by 6 bases and the J gene end by 1 base; junction bases not matched to a gene: 8. The CDR3 sequence: CASSEIAGRSYNEQFF. CDR3 bases: TGTGCCAGCAGTGAAATAGCGGGGCGATCCTACAATGAGCAGTTCTTC.

This clonotype showed up just a few times. This chain uses TRBV11-2 with TRBJ2-7; 8 bases match TRBD1. The CDR3 has 14 amino acids. Germline-derived CDR1 and CDR2 are SGHAT and FQNNGV. V shed 3 bases, J shed 4 bases, and the junction held 5 bases outside the gene matches. The DNA of the CDR3 is TGTGCCAGCAGCTTCCGGGACAGGTTATACGAGCAGTACGTC. Amino acid sequence: CASSFRDRLYEQYV.

The chain employs TRBV6-2 or TRBV6-3 and TRBJ1-6; maybe TRBD1 (6 bases). CDR3 size: 14 residues. From germline, CDR1 is MNHEY and CDR2 SVGEGT. V lost 2 bases to trimming and J lost 7 bases, with 9 bases between them. CDR3 region: CASSYGQGNSPLHF. CDR3 nucleotide sequence: TGTGCCAGCAGTTACGGGCAGGGGAATTCACCCCTCCACTTT.

The table lists this clonotype with a few counts. The chain carries TRBV25-1 and TRBJ2-5, with D perhaps TRBD1 (7 bases). Trimming cost V 2 bases and J 5 bases, with 15 bases left between them. Germline V gene data show CDR1 as MGHDK and CDR2 as SYGVNS. The CDR3 is 15 amino acids. The CDR3 nucleotides are TGTGCCAGCAGTGAACAGGACAGGAGGGGTGAGACCCAGTACTTC. Translating it yields CASSEQDRRGETQYF.

This clonotype was detected ten times or more. This chain links TRBV7-9 with TRBJ2-1; tentatively, D is TRBD1 (6 bases). The V and J ends lost 0 bases and 8 bases respectively, with 11 bases between them. The CDR3 covers 14 residues. Germline CDR1 and CDR2: SEHNR and FQNEAQ (reference sequence). The CDR3 is CASSLATGFDEQFF. The CDR3 coding sequence is TGTGCCAGCAGCTTAGCTACAGGGTTCGATGAGCAGTTCTTC.

V and J are TRBV28 and TRBJ2-5; D unresolved. V was trimmed by 3 bases and J by 1 base, leaving 15 bases between them. The CDR3 covers 16 residues. From germline, CDR1 is MDHEN and CDR2 SYDVKM. DNA of the CDR3: TGTGCCAGCAGTTTTTTTAGACGGAGACTCCAAGAGACCCAGTACTTC. Translation gives CASSFFRRRLQETQYF.

This clonotype was seen more than once but under ten times. The chain is built from TRBV7-9 and TRBJ2-3; no definite D call. The CDR3 runs 15 residues. The germline V gene has CDR1 SEHNR and CDR2 FQNEAQ (reference sequence). V gave up 0 bases and J gave up 0 bases, with 7 bases separating them. The CDR3, as DNA: TGTGCCAGCAGCTTAGCCCTGGGAAGCACAGATACGCAGTATTTT. This gives the protein CASSLALGSTDTQYF.